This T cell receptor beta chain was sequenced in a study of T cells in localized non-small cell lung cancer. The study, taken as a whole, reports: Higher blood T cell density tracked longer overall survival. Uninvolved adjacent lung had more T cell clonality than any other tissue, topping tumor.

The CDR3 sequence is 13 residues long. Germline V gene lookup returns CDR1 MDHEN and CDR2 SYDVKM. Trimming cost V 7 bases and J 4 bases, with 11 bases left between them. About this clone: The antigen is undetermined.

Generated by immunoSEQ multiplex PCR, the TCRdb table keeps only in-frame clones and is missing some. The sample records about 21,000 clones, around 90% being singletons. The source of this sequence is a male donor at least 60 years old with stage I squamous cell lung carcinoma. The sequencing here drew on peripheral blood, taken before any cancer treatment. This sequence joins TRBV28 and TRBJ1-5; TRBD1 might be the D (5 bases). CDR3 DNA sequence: TGTGCCAGCAAAATGGGGGGGAATCAGCCCCAGCATTTT. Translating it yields CASKMGGNQPQHF.